One sample yielded the 25 T cell receptor beta chains listed below, sequenced in a study of T cells after yellow fever vaccination. Via MiXCR, TCRdb re-called the 5' RACE reads, giving one row per CDR3 protein. The sample contains under 150,000 distinct CDR3 sequences, 7.7% of which appear only once. Sequences were derived from CD4+ T cells sorted from PBMCs, sampled 5 days after the yellow fever booster vaccination. Receptors originate from a young man who received the YFV17D yellow fever vaccine.

This clonotype was counted at least ten times. The rearrangement joins TRBV14 to TRBJ2-1; 7 bases are a match to TRBD1. Trimming took 4 bases from V and 4 from J; bases not matched to a gene: 13. Germline CDR1 and CDR2: SGHDN and FVKESK. The CDR3 covers 17 residues. The CDR3 is CASSRHRGSGAYNEQFF. For the CDR3, the DNA is TGTGCCAGCAGCCGACACAGGGGAAGTGGGGCTTACAATGAGCAGTTCTTC.

The CDR3 DNA reads TGTGCCAGTAGTCAATACCTAGCGGGATCCTACGAGCAGTACTTC. As protein: CASSQYLAGSYEQYF. V gene TRBV19 combines with J gene TRBJ2-7; 9 nucleotides line up with TRBD2. The CDR3 is 15 amino acids. Germline V gene data show CDR1 as LNHDA and CDR2 as SQIVND (reference sequence). The V and J ends lost 5 bases and 1 base, in that order; junction bases with no gene match: 6.

This clonotype was counted many times. V gene TRBV5-1 combines with J gene TRBJ2-7; TRBD1 matches 8 bases. Per the germline V gene, CDR1 is SGHRS and CDR2 is YFSETQ. This CDR3 region has 14 residues. Trimming at V came to 4 bases and at J to 6 bases, leaving 9 bases not matched to a gene. The CDR3 nucleotides are TGCGCCAGCAGCATGGGCGACAGGGGACGCGAGCAGTACTTC. Residues: CASSMGDRGREQYF. Combining the CDR3 with reference TRBV5-1 and TRBJ2-7 gives the whole variable domain KAGVTQTPRYLIKTRGQQVTLSCSPISGHRSVSWYQQTPGQGLQFLFEYFSETQRNKGNFPGRFSGRQFSNSRSEMNVSTLELGDSALYLCASSMGDRGREQYFGPGTRLTVT.

The table lists this clonotype with many counts. The rearrangement joins TRBV25-1 to TRBJ2-1; tentatively, D is TRBD2 (6 bases). Germline V gene data show CDR1 as MGHDK and CDR2 as SYGVNS. This CDR3 has 16 amino acids. Trimming took 5 bases from V and 0 from J, leaving 14 bases between them. The CDR3 here is CASSYWDGSSYNEQFF. CDR3 DNA sequence: TGTGCCAGCAGTTACTGGGACGGGAGCTCCTACAATGAGCAGTTCTTC.

V gene TRBV7-2 combines with J gene TRBJ2-1, with 11 bases lining up with TRBD1. The germline gives CDR1 SGHTA, CDR2 FQGNSA. The CDR3 spans 15 residues. V lost 2 bases and J lost 14; bases outside the gene matches: 11. The CDR3 nucleotides are TGTGCCAGCAGCTTATTTCCTAATCCGGGACAGGGGGAGTTCTTC. It codes for CASSLFPNPGQGEFF. Variable domain in full (rest from reference TRBV7-2 and TRBJ2-1): GAGVSQSPSNKVTEKGKDVELRCDPISGHTALYWYRQSLGQGLEFLIYFQGNSAPDKSGLPSDRFSAERTGGSVSTLTIQRTQQEDSAVYLCASSLFPNPGQGEFFGPGTRLTVL.

This clonotype has ten or more counts. The rearrangement joins TRBV6-1 to TRBJ2-3; 9 bases are shared with TRBD1. The CDR3 is made up of 14 amino acids. The V and J ends lost 6 bases and 3 bases, in that order; junction bases with no gene match: 4. Germline V lookup: CDR1 MNHNS, CDR2 SASEGT. The CDR3 region has the DNA TGTGCCAGCAGAGGACAGGGGTGGACAGATACGCAGTATTTT. The encoded protein is CASRGQGWTDTQYF.

This clonotype was seen ten or more times. The rearrangement links TRBV12-3 or TRBV12-4 to TRBJ1-6; D gene ambiguous. The ends were cut back, 5 bases at V and 5 bases at J, with 10 bases in the middle. The CDR3 consists of 14 residues. The CDR3 protein is CASSGVIDNSPLHF. The CDR3 DNA reads as TGTGCCAGCAGTGGGGTAATCGATAATTCACCCCTCCACTTT.

J is TRBJ2-5 and V is TRBV4-3, with 7 bases aligning to TRBD2. Germline lookup yields CDR1 LGHNA and CDR2 YSLEER. This CDR3 is 18 amino acids long. The V and J ends lost 4 bases and 2 bases, in that order; junction bases with no gene match: 16. The CDR3 here is CASSRRLVGGPDQETQYF. Written as DNA, the CDR3 is TGCGCCAGCAGCCGCCGACTAGTGGGAGGGCCGGATCAAGAGACCCAGTACTTC.

In this sample, this clonotype turned up many times. The chain couples TRBV20-1 to TRBJ2-1; TRBD1 matches at 7 bases. Trimming took 0 bases from V and 12 from J; bases not matched to a gene: 8. CDR3 length: 13 amino acids. Germline V gene sequence: CDR1 DFQATT, CDR2 SNEGSKA (reference sequence). Here the CDR3 reads CSAREGQEGGQFF. CDR3 nucleotide sequence: TGCAGTGCTAGAGAAGGACAGGAAGGAGGGCAGTTCTTC.

In its sample, this clonotype was seen a few times. The V and J genes are TRBV6-1 and TRBJ1-5, with 7 bases matching TRBD1. Germline values: CDR1 MNHNS, CDR2 SASEGT. Losses at the gene ends were 6 bases for V and 6 bases for J; bases not matched to a gene: 11. The length of the CDR3 is 15 residues. CDR3 nucleotide sequence: TGTGCCAGCAGCCGGGCGCCAGGGGGTATTCAGCCCCAGCATTTT. It translates to CASSRAPGGIQPQHF.

This clonotype was seen at least ten times. J is TRBJ1-1 and V is TRBV20-1; D is uncertain. Trimming stripped 2 bases from V and 3 bases from J, with 13 bases between. CDR1 is DFQATT, CDR2 SNEGSKA, per germline (reference sequence). CDR3 length: 14 amino acids. CDR3 protein: CSARLGRPYTEAFF. The CDR3, as DNA: TGCAGTGCTAGACTAGGGAGACCGTACACTGAAGCTTTCTTT.

The table lists this clonotype with many counts. This rearrangement joins TRBV7-8 to TRBJ2-5, with a tentative D call TRBD1 (6 bases). The germline V gene has CDR1 SGHVS and CDR2 FQNEAQ. The CDR3 contains 19 residues. The V gene lost 4 bases and the J gene lost 5 bases, with 29 bases spanning the gap. The CDR3 loop is CASSSLLFRDTKGWETQYF. The CDR3, as DNA: TGTGCCAGCAGCTCTTTGCTCTTCCGGGACACTAAGGGCTGGGAGACCCAGTACTTC.

In its sample, this clonotype was seen many times. This sequence joins TRBV20-1 and TRBJ2-1; 7 bases map to TRBD2. In germline, CDR1 is DFQATT, CDR2 SNEGSKA (reference sequence). The junction had 11 bases not matched to a gene; V was cut back by 5 bases and J by 1 base. The CDR3 extends over 16 amino acids. The CDR3 sequence: CSAVPRDYKSYNEQFF. In nucleotides, the CDR3 is TGCAGTGCTGTCCCCCGGGACTATAAGTCCTACAATGAGCAGTTCTTC.

This clonotype was counted at least ten times. V and J are TRBV7-2 and TRBJ1-6; TRBD1 is a possible D gene (5 bases). Germline-derived CDR1 and CDR2 are SGHTA and FQGNSA. The CDR3 is made up of 14 amino acids. Between the trimmed V and J ends, which lost 6 bases and 8 bases, there was a span of 14 bases. The CDR3 loop reads CASRLTGGDSPLHF. DNA for the CDR3: TGTGCCAGCAGACTGACGGGGGGGGATTCACCCCTCCACTTT.

This clonotype has ten or more counts. The rearrangement joins TRBV7-9 to TRBJ1-5, with D uncertain. V lost 5 bases to trimming and J lost 1 base, with 9 bases between them. This CDR3 is 14 amino acids long. Germline assignment: CDR1 SEHNR and CDR2 FQNEAQ (reference sequence). CDR3 region: CASSRLGSNQPQHF. The DNA for the CDR3 is TGTGCCAGCAGCCGACTTGGCAGCAATCAGCCCCAGCATTTT.

This clonotype was picked up many times. CDR3 nucleotide sequence: TGCGCCAGCAGGCCTCTAGACTCTGGAAACACCATATATTTT. Its translation: CASRPLDSGNTIYF. The chain couples TRBV5-1 to TRBJ1-3, with no clear D. The CDR3 loop spans 14 amino acids. CDR1 and CDR2 (germline): SGHRS, YFSETQ. The V end lost 5 bases, the J end lost 0 bases, and 9 bases lay between the germline ends.

This clonotype was seen repeatedly, ten times or more. The chain couples TRBV6-2 or TRBV6-3 to TRBJ2-2, with D possibly being TRBD2 (5 bases). V lost 3 bases and J 1 base, leaving 15 bases between the germline ends. CDR1 and CDR2 (germline): MNHEY, SVGEGT. The CDR3 length is 17 residues. The CDR3 is CASSYTPRERNTGELFF. The CDR3 DNA reads as TGTGCCAGCAGTTATACCCCTAGGGAGCGGAACACCGGGGAGCTGTTTTTT.

This clonotype appeared a few times. The CDR3 loop is CASSQRSGRAVTQYF. The CDR3 DNA sequence: TGTGCCAGCAGCCAACGTAGCGGGAGGGCCGTAACGCAGTATTTT. This sequence joins TRBV3-1 and TRBJ2-3, with 11 nucleotides matching TRBD2. The CDR3 extends over 15 amino acids. Germline V gives CDR1 LGHDT, CDR2 YNNKEL (reference sequence). V dropped 2 bases and J dropped 9; count of bases not matched to a gene: 7.

This clonotype appeared many times. The chain is built from TRBV2 and TRBJ2-7; 7 nucleotides align to TRBD2. CDR1 and CDR2 from the germline V gene are SNHLY and FYNNEI. V lost 7 bases, J lost 1 base, and 7 bases stayed unmatched. This CDR3 contains 14 residues. Here the CDR3 reads CASILGEGSYEQYF. CDR3 in DNA: TGTGCCAGCATCCTAGGGGAGGGTTCCTACGAGCAGTACTTC.

This clonotype occurred many times. This chain joins TRBV4-3 and TRBJ2-3, with D unclear. Germline V gene data show CDR1 as LGHNA and CDR2 as YSLEER. The CDR3 spans 15 residues. The V end lost 1 base, the J end lost 4 bases, and 12 bases lay between the germline ends. This CDR3 is CASSQANQPPDTQYF. The CDR3, as DNA: TGCGCCAGCAGCCAAGCGAACCAACCCCCAGATACGCAGTATTTT.

This clonotype has ten or more counts. V is TRBV25-1 and J is TRBJ2-7; D remains unclear. The CDR3 runs to 14 residues. Looked up from germline, CDR1 is MGHDK and CDR2 is SYGVNS. Trimming removed 3 bases at V and 0 bases at J, with 9 bases between. CDR3 DNA sequence: TGTGCCAGCAGTGATCAAGGCCTCTCCTACGAGCAGTACTTC. Its protein is CASSDQGLSYEQYF.

In this sample, this clonotype turned up many times. This chain joins TRBV7-6 and TRBJ2-5; weak D call: TRBD2 (5 bases). The CDR3 runs 15 residues. V was clipped by 3 bases and J by 3 bases, with 14 bases between them. Germline V lookup: CDR1 SGHVS, CDR2 FNYEAQ. CDR3 residues: CASSFLGSAEETQYF. CDR3 in DNA: TGTGCCAGCAGCTTCCTGGGGTCAGCGGAAGAGACCCAGTACTTC.

About this clonotype: Just one base apart from a much larger clone, this may be a read error. The chain couples TRBV28 to TRBJ2-3; unclear D gene. The germline V gene has CDR1 MDHEN and CDR2 SYDVKM. This CDR3 is 14 amino acids long. The CDR3 DNA reads TGTTCCAGCTCCCCGAGTTCTAACTTCGGTACGCAGTATTTT. Its protein is CSSSPSSNFGTQYF.

This clonotype has at least ten counts. The chain couples TRBV10-3 to TRBJ2-7; TRBD2 agrees at 9 bases. The CDR3 contains 16 residues. Germline V gene lookup returns CDR1 ENHRY and CDR2 SYGVKD. V dropped 0 bases and J dropped 2; count of bases not matched to a gene: 5. The CDR3 sequence: CAISESRLAEAYEQYF. The CDR3 nucleotides read TGTGCCATCAGTGAGTCGAGACTAGCGGAGGCCTACGAGCAGTACTTC.

J is TRBJ2-3 and V is TRBV12-3 or TRBV12-4; 9 positions agree with TRBD2. V trimming: 6 bases; J trimming: 1 base; junction bases outside the gene matches: 2. The CDR3 has 14 residues. The CDR3 coding sequence is TGTGCCAGCAGATGGACTAGCGGCACAGATACGCAGTATTTT. This codes for CASRWTSGTDTQYF.